The 3 T cell receptor beta chains presented below share a single source sample, sequenced in a study of CD8 T cells in acute hepatitis C reinfection. Time point specified: naive CD8 control sorted from an acute-time-point sample. Method: immunoSEQ multiplex PCR; TCRdb's copy keeps in-frame clones and lacks some. The sample has 30,000 to 45,000 clones; 75% to 90% are singletons. The sequencing sample was made of naive CD8+ T cells from PBMCs. The receptors shown here come from a woman aged 18-35 years who spontaneously cleared hepatitis C infection.

The V gene is TRBV11-3, the J gene TRBJ2-5; D might be TRBD2 (5 bases). The J call may not be correct, given that the DNA end is closer to TRBJ2-7. The germline V gene encodes CDR1 SGHNT and CDR2 YENEEA. The CDR3 sequence is 14 residues long. The CDR3 region has the DNA TGTGCCAGCAGCCCACCGGGATTACCCTACGAGCAGTACTTC. It is translated as CASSPPGLPYEQYF.

The chain has TRBV19 and TRBJ1-1; TRBD1 matches 7 bases. Trimming at V came to 10 bases and at J to 2 bases, leaving 7 bases not matched to a gene. The CDR3 is 13 amino acids. Germline V gives CDR1 LNHDA, CDR2 SQIVND (reference sequence). DNA of the CDR3: TGTGCCACCTCTCAGGGGGGTAACACTGAAGCTTTCTTT. Residues: CATSQGGNTEAFF.

CDR3 in amino acids: CSVDSLGFYNEQFF. The CDR3 nucleotides read TGCAGCGTTGATAGTCTGGGATTCTACAATGAGCAGTTCTTC. This rearrangement joins TRBV29-1 to TRBJ2-1; D gene uncertain. Looked up from germline, CDR1 is SQVTM and CDR2 is ANQGSEA. The CDR3 loop spans 14 amino acids. Trimming shortened V by 3 bases and J by 3 bases, and 12 bases separated the two germline ends.